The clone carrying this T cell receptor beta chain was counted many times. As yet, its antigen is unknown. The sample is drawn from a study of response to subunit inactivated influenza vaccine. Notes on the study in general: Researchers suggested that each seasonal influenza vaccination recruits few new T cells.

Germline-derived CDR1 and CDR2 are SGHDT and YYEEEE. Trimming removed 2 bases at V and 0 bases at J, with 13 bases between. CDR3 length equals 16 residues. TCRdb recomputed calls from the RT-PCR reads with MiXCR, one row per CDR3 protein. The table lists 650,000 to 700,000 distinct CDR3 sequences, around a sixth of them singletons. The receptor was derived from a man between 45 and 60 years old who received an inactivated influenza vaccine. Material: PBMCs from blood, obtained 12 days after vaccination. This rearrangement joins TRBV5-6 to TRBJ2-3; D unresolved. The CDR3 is CASSLGSWFSTDTQYF. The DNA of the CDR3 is TGTGCCAGCAGCTTAGGCTCGTGGTTTAGCACAGATACGCAGTATTTT.